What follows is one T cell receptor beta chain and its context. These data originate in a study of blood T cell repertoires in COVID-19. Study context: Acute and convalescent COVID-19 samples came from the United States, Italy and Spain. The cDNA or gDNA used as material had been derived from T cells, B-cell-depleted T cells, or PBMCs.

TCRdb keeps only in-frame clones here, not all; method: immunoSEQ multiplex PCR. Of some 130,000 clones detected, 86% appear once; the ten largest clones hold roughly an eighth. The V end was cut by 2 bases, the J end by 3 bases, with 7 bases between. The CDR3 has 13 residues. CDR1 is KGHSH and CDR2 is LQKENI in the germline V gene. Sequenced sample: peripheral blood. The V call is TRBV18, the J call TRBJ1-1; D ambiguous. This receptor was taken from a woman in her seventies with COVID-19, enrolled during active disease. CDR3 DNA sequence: TGTGCCAGCTCACCAGAGTCCCACACTGAAGCTTTCTTT. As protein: CASSPESHTEAFF.